Listed below are T cell receptor beta chains from one sample, sequenced in a study of patients and donors after allogeneic stem cell transplantation. TCRdb ran MiXCR on the RT-PCR reads and lists one entry per CDR3 protein. In the table there are roughly 880,000 distinct CDR3 sequences, roughly 18% of which are singletons. The specimen was blood, either unsorted or a sorted T cell fraction (not recorded which). The receptors shown here come from a human donor who was either an allogeneic HSCT recipient or a stem cell or donor lymphocyte infusion donor (not recorded which). It is not recorded whose cells these are; they may come from a transplant donor. Each CDR3 is given with its conserved first and last residue. The D gene is left open where the match is weak.

D	V	J	CDR3
TRBD1	TRBV6-2/TRBV6-3	TRBJ2-1	CASSYSTGGNGQFF
TRBD1	TRBV7-8	TRBJ2-1	CASSLVVGTGDTFEQFF
-	TRBV12-3/TRBV12-4	TRBJ1-1	CASRTGLTGTEAFF
TRBD1	TRBV12-3/TRBV12-4	TRBJ2-7	CASSRDRGSYEQYF
-	TRBV12-3/TRBV12-4	TRBJ2-7	CASSRLAGESSSYEQYF
-	TRBV20-1	TRBJ1-1	CSARARVGTEAFF
-	TRBV9	TRBJ2-2	CASSVGLPPTGELFF
-	TRBV7-9	TRBJ2-3	CASSPRLSGNLDTQYF
-	TRBV18	TRBJ1-1	CASSPVSGTQRTEAFF
-	TRBV5-6	TRBJ1-2	CASSFPMSGYTF
-	TRBV12-3/TRBV12-4	TRBJ1-3	CASSLEGFSGNTIYF
-	TRBV12-3/TRBV12-4	TRBJ1-5	CAVQTVKGQPQHF
TRBD2	TRBV7-8	TRBJ2-1	CASSLESSGSGRQFF
TRBD1	TRBV7-2	TRBJ2-7	CASSFRQGAYEQYF
-	TRBV12-3/TRBV12-4	TRBJ2-2	CASSRRFGRSTGELFF
-	TRBV5-8	TRBJ2-7	CASSWEDPSYEQYF
-	TRBV6-2/TRBV6-3	TRBJ2-5	CASDRGLRSLETQYF
-	TRBV9	TRBJ2-3	CASSANQGGDTDTQYF
TRBD1	TRBV4-1	TRBJ2-1	CASSLPSVGGENEQFF
-	TRBV24-1	TRBJ1-2	CATSEGVGYTF
TRBD1	TRBV12-3/TRBV12-4	TRBJ1-1	CASSYRGRNTEAFF
TRBD1	TRBV20-1	TRBJ1-5	CSARDRRGPVQPQHF
-	TRBV4-3	TRBJ2-7	CASSQEKVSSYEQYF
-	TRBV21-1	TRBJ2-7	CASRGTRIDEQYF
-	TRBV15	TRBJ2-7	CATSRVFGAMRQVTYEQYF
TRBD1	TRBV11-1	TRBJ2-2	CASSSWGQGSSANTGELFF
TRBD1	TRBV12-3/TRBV12-4	TRBJ2-3	CASSQATGGSSTDTQYF
TRBD2	TRBV6-1	TRBJ2-3	CASIWRERDTQYF
-	TRBV12-3/TRBV12-4	TRBJ1-2	CASSLLLSGYTF
TRBD2	TRBV12-3/TRBV12-4	TRBJ2-3	CASSPRGASGRVYTQYF
TRBD2	TRBV4-1	TRBJ2-5	CASSIRTSGRQETQYF
-	TRBV5-5	TRBJ2-1	CASSLSSSLGNEQFF
-	TRBV5-6	TRBJ2-5	CASSLPPGATQYF
-	TRBV5-1	TRBJ2-3	CASSLEGAGDTQYF
TRBD2	TRBV7-3	TRBJ2-1	CASSPTSGGAGNEQFF
TRBD2	TRBV7-9	TRBJ2-1	CASSPTRGGPLNEQFF
-	TRBV5-1	TRBJ2-5	CASSSDSPQETQYF
TRBD2	TRBV18	TRBJ2-7	CASSPLAGASYEQYF
-	TRBV15	TRBJ2-5	CATSSLATGQETQYF
-	TRBV6-5	TRBJ2-3	CASSYGAGTDTQYF
TRBD2	TRBV5-1	TRBJ2-3	CASSLGLARSGNTQYF
-	TRBV11-2	TRBJ2-1	CASSLGRTGEQFF
-	TRBV20-1	TRBJ1-4	CSARVNVGHLFF
TRBD1	TRBV7-9	TRBJ2-1	CASSLENRGTYNEQFF